This entry lists 25 T cell receptor beta chains sequenced from one sample in a study of cytomegalovirus exposure and HLA in healthy donors. The PCR employed 60 Vbeta primers together with 13 Jbeta primers. The method was immunoSEQ multiplex PCR; TCRdb's version includes in-frame clones alone and lacks a portion of them. Its listing shows tens of thousands of clones. Sequencing used PBMCs. Receptors originate from a female donor in good health and CMV-seropositive.

The genes are TRBV2 and TRBJ2-2; 9 bases line up with TRBD2. The CDR3 consists of 15 residues. Germline assignment: CDR1 SNHLY and CDR2 FYNNEI. V gave up 6 bases and J gave up 7 bases; unmatched junction bases: 9. This chain's CDR3 is CASRPGTSLGGELFF. In nucleotides, the CDR3 is TGTGCCAGCAGGCCCGGGACTAGCCTTGGCGGGGAGCTGTTTTTT.

The gene calls are TRBV28 and TRBJ2-7; 10 positions agree with TRBD2. Germline V gene lookup returns CDR1 MDHEN and CDR2 SYDVKM. This CDR3 has 13 amino acids. The CDR3 DNA follows: TGTGCAGTGAGAACTAGCGGGGCCTACGAGCAGTACTTC. Amino acid sequence: CAVRTSGAYEQYF.

V gene TRBV6-6 combines with J gene TRBJ2-7, with 9 bases that match TRBD1. Per the germline V gene, CDR1 is MNHNY and CDR2 is SVGAGI (reference sequence). V lost 6 bases and J lost 1; bases outside the gene matches: 4. This CDR3 is built from 14 residues. DNA for the CDR3: TGTGCCAGCAGACCGGGACAGGGATCCTACGAGCAGTACTTC. The encoded protein is CASRPGQGSYEQYF.

This sequence joins TRBV6-5 and TRBJ2-7, with 14 bases identical to TRBD2. The V segment lost 5 bases and the J segment 3 bases; nucleotides outside the gene matches: 3. This CDR3 is 15 amino acids long. Germline lookup yields CDR1 MNHEY and CDR2 SVGAGI. The CDR3 loop is CASSRTSGGNYEQYF. CDR3 bases: TGTGCCAGCAGTCGGACTAGCGGGGGGAACTACGAGCAGTACTTC.

The V call is TRBV11-2, the J call TRBJ2-7, with 9 bases fitting TRBD1. The CDR3 totals 14 residues. The trim removed 4 bases at V and 4 bases at J, leaving 5 bases unmatched. Germline assignment: CDR1 SGHAT and CDR2 FQNNGV. In nucleotides, the CDR3 is TGTGCCAGCAGCTCACCGGGGACAGGGTACGAGCAGTACTTC. It yields the protein CASSSPGTGYEQYF.

The V call is TRBV7-9, the J call TRBJ2-4, with 11 bases lining up with TRBD1. The CDR3 contains 14 residues. V shed 4 bases, J shed 7 bases, and the junction held 3 bases outside the gene matches. Germline CDR1 SEHNR, CDR2 FQNEAQ (reference sequence). The chain's CDR3 is CASSSGQGENIQYF. The CDR3 bases are TGTGCCAGCAGCTCGGGACAGGGGGAGAACATTCAGTACTTC.

V and J are TRBV18 and TRBJ2-3, with a possible D match to TRBD2 (6 bases). V was cut by 0 bases and J by 5 bases, with 18 bases left in between. The CDR3 has 17 amino acids. CDR1 and CDR2 (germline): KGHSH, LQKENI. CDR3 sequence: CASSPPGGLQGLDTQYF. The CDR3 DNA reads as TGTGCCAGCTCACCACCGGGAGGCCTGCAGGGACTAGATACGCAGTATTTT.

CDR3 residues: CASSDSRLIPYNEQFF. The CDR3 coding sequence is TGTGCCAGCAGTGACTCGAGGCTTATACCCTACAATGAGCAGTTCTTC. This rearrangement joins TRBV6-4 to TRBJ2-1; D gene unclear. The V gene's germline CDR1 is MRHNA and CDR2 SNTAGT. The CDR3 is 16 amino acids. V lost 0 bases to trimming and J lost 2 bases, with 11 bases between them.

Comments on this clone: The sample contains more than one DNA sequence encoding this CDR3. The chain couples TRBV18 to TRBJ1-2, with 7 bases matching TRBD1. Germline values: CDR1 KGHSH, CDR2 LQKENI. With 1 base clipped from V and 4 bases from J, the junction kept 0 bases outside the gene matches. The CDR3 has 13 residues. The DNA for the CDR3 is TGTGCCAGCTCACCACGGGACAGCTATGGCTACACCTTC. Translated, it gives CASSPRDSYGYTF.

The chain uses TRBV29-1 and TRBJ2-7; 8 positions agree with TRBD1. The germline gives CDR1 SQVTM, CDR2 ANQGSEA. This CDR3 spans 14 amino acids. V lost 4 bases, J lost 3 bases, and 8 bases stayed unmatched. The DNA for the CDR3 is TGCAGCGTTGTACGGACAGGGAGTGTCTACGAGCAGTACTTC. It codes for CSVVRTGSVYEQYF.

Here the CDR3 reads CASSPKMAGNEQFF. DNA for the CDR3: TGTGCCAGCTCACCCAAGATGGCGGGCAATGAGCAGTTCTTC. V usage is TRBV18 and J usage is TRBJ2-1, with D perhaps matching TRBD2 (5 bases). V lost 3 bases to trimming and J lost 6 bases, with 12 bases between them. Germline V lookup: CDR1 KGHSH, CDR2 LQKENI. The CDR3 loop spans 14 amino acids.

V and J are TRBV18 and TRBJ2-7; TRBD1 agrees at 8 bases. J was trimmed by 3 bases and V by 1 base; bases with no gene match: 11. Germline V gives CDR1 KGHSH, CDR2 LQKENI. CDR3 length: 17 residues. CDR3 in DNA: TGTGCCAGCTCACCACGATCCGGGACAGGACTATACTACGAGCAGTACTTC. Its protein is CASSPRSGTGLYYEQYF. Based on the CDR3 plus reference TRBV18 and TRBJ2-7, the full variable domain is NAGVMQNPRHLVRRRGQEARLRCSPMKGHSHVYWYRQLPEEGLKFMVYLQKENIIDESGMPKERFSAEFPKEGPSILRIQQVVRGDSAAYFCASSPRSGTGLYYEQYFGPGTRLTVT.

The chain couples TRBV28 to TRBJ2-1; TRBD1 might be the D (5 bases). CDR1 and CDR2 from the germline V gene are MDHEN and SYDVKM. The CDR3 extends over 16 amino acids. V lost 4 bases and J 5 bases, leaving 18 bases between the germline ends. CDR3 sequence reads: CASSSPRAGSHNEQFF. The CDR3 nucleotides are TGTGCCAGCAGTTCGCCTCGGGCAGGGTCGCACAATGAGCAGTTCTTC.

This rearrangement joins TRBV5-6 to TRBJ2-3, with 10 positions matching TRBD2. This CDR3 is built from 14 residues. The germline gives CDR1 SGHDT, CDR2 YYEEEE. V was pared by 4 bases and J by 4 bases, with 3 bases of the junction left unmatched. The CDR3 region has the DNA TGTGCCAGCAGCCCAGCGGGAGGGGCAGATACGCAGTATTTT. It yields the protein CASSPAGGADTQYF.

V is TRBV28 and J is TRBJ2-5, with TRBD2 as a possible D gene (6 bases). V was trimmed by 6 bases and J by 4 bases, leaving 18 bases between them. Germline lookup yields CDR1 MDHEN and CDR2 SYDVKM. This CDR3 has 15 amino acids. The CDR3 here is CASRRMRLRGETQYF. CDR3 nucleotide sequence: TGTGCCAGCAGACGCATGAGGTTGCGGGGAGAGACCCAGTACTTC.

The chain joins TRBV2 to TRBJ1-2, with D hard to call. Looked up from germline, CDR1 is SNHLY and CDR2 is FYNNEI. This CDR3 comprises 13 residues. Trimming removed 6 bases at V and 4 bases at J, with 12 bases between. The CDR3 loop is CASSRLKPYGYTF. CDR3 sequence (DNA): TGTGCCAGCAGCCGACTAAAACCCTATGGCTACACCTTC. Drawing the rest from reference TRBV2 and TRBJ1-2, the complete variable domain is EPEVTQTPSHQVTQMGQEVILRCVPISNHLYFYWYRQILGQKVEFLVSFYNNEISEKSEIFDDQFSVERPDGSNFTLKIRSTKLEDSAMYFCASSRLKPYGYTFGSGTRLTVV.

The chain links TRBV28 to TRBJ1-2, with 9 bases that match TRBD1. Germline loops: CDR1 MDHEN, CDR2 SYDVKM. There are 14 residues in the CDR3. V was clipped by 2 bases and J by 4 bases; unmatched bases: 2. The CDR3 spells CASSLTGGAYGYTF. The DNA of the CDR3 is TGTGCCAGCAGTTTAACAGGGGGCGCCTATGGCTACACCTTC.

V gene TRBV7-6 combines with J gene TRBJ2-7, with a weak D call TRBD2 (6 bases). Per the germline V gene, CDR1 is SGHVS and CDR2 is FNYEAQ. V lost 5 bases to trimming and J lost 6 bases, with 17 bases between them. The CDR3 extends over 14 amino acids. The CDR3, as DNA: TGTGCCAGCAGCCCCCGGGACTCGCGGGCCGAGCAGTACTTC. Protein sequence: CASSPRDSRAEQYF.

V and J are TRBV19 and TRBJ1-1; TRBD1 might be the D (5 bases). V lost 9 bases and J 4 bases, leaving 15 bases between the germline ends. The CDR3 runs 13 residues. Germline CDR1 LNHDA, CDR2 SQIVND (reference sequence). As DNA, the CDR3 is TGTGCCAGCGGCGCGGGGCCGGGCACTGAAGCTTTCTTT. It yields the protein CASGAGPGTEAFF.

V gene TRBV6-5 combines with J gene TRBJ2-5; 8 bases fit TRBD2. V dropped 8 bases and J dropped 5; count of bases not matched to a gene: 7. This CDR3 has 13 residues. Germline V gene sequence: CDR1 MNHEY, CDR2 SVGAGI. CDR3 loop: CASQSGGRETQYF. The CDR3 nucleotides are TGTGCCAGCCAATCGGGGGGGCGGGAGACCCAGTACTTC.

V and J are TRBV5-1 and TRBJ2-5, with 16 bases lining up with TRBD2. The better agreement between TRBJ2-7 and the DNA end casts doubt on the J call. This CDR3 has 15 amino acids. Germline values: CDR1 SGHRS, CDR2 YFSETQ. The CDR3 region is CASRPGLAGGHEQYF. CDR3 DNA sequence: TGCGCCAGCAGGCCGGGACTAGCGGGGGGGCACGAGCAGTACTTC.

This chain connects TRBV11-3 to TRBJ2-5, with D perhaps TRBD2 (6 bases). V gave up 3 bases and J gave up 0 bases, with 11 bases separating them. This CDR3 has 15 residues. Germline V gene lookup returns CDR1 SGHNT and CDR2 YENEEA. As DNA, the CDR3 is TGTGCCAGCAGCTTGGGGGACTCGTACCAAGAGACCCAGTACTTC. It translates to CASSLGDSYQETQYF. Full variable domain (remainder filled in from reference TRBV11-3 and TRBJ2-5): EAGVVQSPRYKIIEKKQPVAFWCNPISGHNTLYWYLQNLGQGPELLIRYENEEAVDDSQLPKDRFSAERLKGVDSTLKIQPAELGDSAVYLCASSLGDSYQETQYFGPGTRLLVL.

This rearrangement joins TRBV18 to TRBJ1-1, with D unclear. V dropped 4 bases and J dropped 3 bases, with 12 bases sitting between them. Germline V gives CDR1 KGHSH, CDR2 LQKENI. The CDR3 extends over 14 amino acids. This CDR3 is CASSQQSGDTEAFF. As DNA, the CDR3 is TGTGCCAGCTCACAGCAAAGTGGAGACACTGAAGCTTTCTTT.

CDR3 DNA sequence: TGTGCCAGCAGCCAAGACAGGATGAACACTGAAGCTTTCTTT. The encoded protein is CASSQDRMNTEAFF. The J gene is TRBJ1-1, the V gene TRBV4-2; no firm D call. CDR1 and CDR2 (germline): LGHNA, YNFKEQ. The V and J ends lost 0 bases and 0 bases respectively, with 5 bases between them. This CDR3 has 14 residues.

The rearrangement links TRBV1 to TRBJ2-5; the table gives TRBD2 as D, unverified against the DNA. TRBV1 is designated a pseudogene. The CDR3 extends over 17 amino acids. CDR3 sequence (DNA): TGCACCAGCAGCCAAGCCACTAGCGGGGGGCACCAAGAGACCCAGTACTTC. This codes for CTSSQATSGGHQETQYF.